The table lists the clone carrying this T cell receptor beta chain with a few counts. Its antigen is unknown. The PCR had 60 Vbeta and 13 Jbeta primers. TCRdb keeps only in-frame clones here, not all; method: immunoSEQ multiplex PCR. The sample carries roughly 140,000 clones, approximately 9% recorded once. This specimen belongs to a study of cytomegalovirus exposure and HLA in healthy donors. The study's findings and limits: Many donors shared some public TCRs, even though most TCR sequences were rare. In a later analysis, TCR association rates varied by HLA locus: DRB1 most, HLA-C fewest. TCR beta chains associated with HLA were, in a later analysis, more clonally expanded than equally common others. It is likely that the observed cluster of highly shared sequence variants was a sequencing artifact.

The source material was PBMCs. The TCR was taken from a male donor in good health and CMV-seronegative.

CDR3 residues: CASSSYRATDTQYF. CDR3 DNA sequence: TGCGCCAGCAGCTCCTACAGGGCTACAGATACGCAGTATTTT. V gene TRBV4-3 combines with J gene TRBJ2-3; TRBD1 is a possible D gene (6 bases). Germline assignment: CDR1 LGHNA and CDR2 YSLEER. The V gene lost 5 bases and the J gene lost 3 bases, with 12 bases spanning the gap. The CDR3 covers 14 residues.